This TCR beta chain emerged from a study of blood T cell repertoires in COVID-19. Sequenced by immunoSEQ multiplex PCR; TCRdb stores in-frame clones only, minus some. Seen here are about 170,000 clones, 85% observed once, and the top ten hold over 3%. The CDR3 covers 15 residues. The V gene lost 6 bases and the J gene lost 0 bases, with 9 bases spanning the gap. Per germline, CDR1 SGHAT and CDR2 FQDESV (reference sequence). The clonotype originates from a human donor with acute or convalescent COVID-19. The donor label of this sample is uncertain. The sequenced material came from peripheral blood. The J gene is TRBJ2-6, the V gene TRBV11-1; D is unclear. The chain's CDR3 is CASRSHSSGANVLTF. The CDR3 DNA sequence: TGTGCCAGCAGGAGTCACAGCTCTGGGGCCAACGTCCTGACTTTC.